Listed below are T cell receptor beta chains from one sample, sequenced in a study of glioma-infiltrating T cells. MiXCR, run by TCRdb on the multiplex PCR reads, gives a single entry per CDR3 protein. The sample records 150,000 or so distinct CDR3 sequences, about two fifths being singletons. The sequencing sample was made of glioma tissue, nonneoplastic brain tissue, or PBMCs (not recorded which). These receptors originate from a human donor with low-grade glioma or glioblastoma, undergoing nonglioma brain surgery, or in good health (not recorded which). The CDR3 runs from the conserved cysteine through the conserved F or W. A D gene is named only where the DNA matches it firmly. Part of the rows lack a size; the others show once, few, many or a class for expanded clones.

j_call | cdr3_length | d_call | clone_size | v_call | cdr3_aa | cdr3_nt
TRBJ1-1 | 18 | TRBD1 | NA | TRBV28 | CASSLPLGPGGRNTEAFF | TGTGCCAGCAGTCTCCCCCTAGGCCCAGGGGGACGGAACACTGAAGCTTTCTTT
TRBJ1-5 | 16 | NA | NA | TRBV6-2/TRBV6-3 | CASSPTGGFSNQPQHF | TGTGCCAGCAGTCCGACCGGGGGTTTTAGCAATCAGCCCCAGCATTTT
TRBJ2-3 | 15 | TRBD1 | once | TRBV7-2 | CASTGTGGYTDTQYF | TGTGCCAGCACCGGGACAGGGGGATACACAGATACGCAGTATTTT
TRBJ1-4 | 14 | NA | few | TRBV6-1 | CASSPRTANEKLFF | TGTGCCAGCAGTCCTCGGACAGCTAATGAAAAACTGTTTTTT
TRBJ1-6 | 15 | NA | NA | TRBV4-1 | CASSAQVTYNSPLHF | TGCGCCAGCAGCGCCCAAGTTACTTATAATTCACCCCTCCACTTT
TRBJ1-2 | 12 | NA | few | TRBV6-2/TRBV6-3 | CASSSPGGGYTF | TGTGCCAGCAGTTCCCCCGGGGGAGGCTACACCTTC
TRBJ1-3 | 13 | NA | NA | TRBV28 | CASSSGHGNTIYF | TGTGCCAGCTCTTCCGGCCATGGAAACACCATATATTTT
TRBJ2-7 | 15 | TRBD2 | few | TRBV7-2 | CASSVTSGGTYEQYF | TGTGCCAGCAGCGTAACTAGCGGGGGTACCTACGAGCAGTACTTC
TRBJ2-5 | 12 | NA | few | TRBV20-1 | CSAHDLKETQYF | TGCAGTGCTCATGATCTAAAGGAGACCCAGTACTTC
TRBJ1-6 | 13 | NA | NA | TRBV6-1 | CASIDRRDSPLHF | TGTGCCAGCATCGACAGGCGGGATTCACCCCTCCACTTT
TRBJ2-1 | 14 | TRBD2 | few | TRBV19 | CATSTTSGRSEQFF | TGTGCCACCAGTACGACTAGCGGGAGAAGTGAGCAGTTCTTC
TRBJ2-5 | 14 | TRBD2 | NA | TRBV20-1 | CSASFGGGAETQYF | TGCAGTGCTAGTTTTGGCGGGGGGGCAGAGACCCAGTACTTC
TRBJ2-1 | 14 | NA | NA | TRBV27 | CASRDLRGYNEQFF | TGTGCCAGCAGGGACTTAAGGGGCTACAATGAGCAGTTCTTC
TRBJ1-5 | 16 | NA | NA | TRBV24-1 | CATSAGQTRSNQPQHF | TGTGCCACCAGTGCTGGCCAAACACGCAGCAATCAGCCCCAGCATTTT
TRBJ2-1 | 13 | NA | few | TRBV7-2 | CASSFPLYNEQFF | TGTGCCAGCAGCTTTCCGCTATACAATGAGCAGTTCTTC
TRBJ1-5 | 16 | NA | NA | TRBV19 | CASTPTQVGVDQPQHF | TGTGCCAGTACCCCCACTCAGGTTGGAGTCGATCAGCCCCAGCATTTT
TRBJ2-7 | 15 | TRBD2 | NA | TRBV3-1 | CASSLGLAGVYEQYF | TGTGCCAGCAGCCTTGGACTAGCGGGAGTCTACGAGCAGTACTTC
TRBJ1-3 | 14 | NA | NA | TRBV12-3/TRBV12-4 | CASSSGVVGATIYF | TGTGCCAGCAGCTCGGGGGTAGTTGGTGCCACCATATATTTT
TRBJ1-1 | 13 | NA | NA | TRBV18 | CASSPLGNTEAFF | TGTGCCAGCTCACCACTGGGGAACACTGAAGCTTTCTTT
TRBJ1-1 | 12 | NA | NA | TRBV6-2/TRBV6-3 | CASYSVNTEAFF | TGTGCCAGCTATTCGGTGAACACTGAAGCTTTCTTT
TRBJ2-7 | 13 | NA | NA | TRBV11-2 | CASSPGLNYEQYF | TGTGCCAGCAGCCCGGGACTTAACTACGAGCAGTACTTC
TRBJ1-6 | 16 | NA | NA | TRBV7-2 | CASSLEKSVTRSPLHF | TGTGCCAGCAGCTTAGAGAAATCGGTAACTCGTTCACCCCTCCACTTT
TRBJ2-7 | 17 | NA | NA | TRBV6-1 | CASSYSVRDNPSYEQYF | TGTGCCAGCAGTTATTCCGTCCGGGACAACCCCTCCTACGAGCAGTACTTC
TRBJ2-7 | 12 | NA | few | TRBV7-9 | CASSLPLAEQYF | TGTGCCAGCAGCTTGCCGCTCGCAGAGCAGTACTTC
TRBJ1-2 | 16 | TRBD1 | NA | TRBV7-2 | CASSPGGGGLNYGYTF | TGTGCCAGCAGCCCCGGGGGAGGGGGCCTAAACTATGGCTACACCTTC
TRBJ2-3 | 13 | NA | NA | TRBV20-1 | CSADAPVPDTQYF | TGCAGTGCTGACGCCCCCGTCCCAGATACGCAGTATTTT
TRBJ1-2 | 13 | NA | NA | TRBV6-6 | CPSSYPSGEGYTF | TGTCCCAGCAGTTACCCCTCCGGTGAAGGCTACACCTTC
TRBJ2-1 | 17 | TRBD1 | NA | TRBV7-2 | CASSLASRQGAYNEQFF | TGTGCCAGCAGCTTAGCGTCTCGGCAGGGGGCTTACAATGAGCAGTTCTTC
TRBJ1-1 | 15 | NA | few | TRBV6-2/TRBV6-3 | CASSYSYKSASEAFF | TGTGCCAGCAGTTACTCATACAAATCTGCTTCTGAAGCTTTCTTT
TRBJ2-5 | 17 | TRBD1 | NA | TRBV27 | CASSLYALGQGIETQYF | TGTGCCAGCAGTTTATATGCATTGGGACAGGGGATCGAGACCCAGTACTTC
TRBJ2-1 | 12 | TRBD2 | few | TRBV3-1 | CASSRGEGEQFF | TGTGCCAGCAGCCGCGGGGAGGGTGAGCAGTTCTTC
TRBJ1-2 | 13 | TRBD1 | once | TRBV10-3 | CAISLTGTDGYTF | TGTGCCATCAGCCTGACAGGGACCGATGGCTACACCTTC
TRBJ2-2 | 14 | NA | NA | TRBV12-3/TRBV12-4 | CASSLLRYTGELFF | TGTGCCAGCAGTTTACTTAGGTATACCGGGGAGCTGTTTTTT
TRBJ1-1 | 12 | TRBD1 | NA | TRBV2 | CASSPRTGLAFF | TGTGCCAGCAGCCCTAGGACAGGGTTAGCTTTCTTT
TRBJ2-7 | 13 | TRBD1 | NA | TRBV6-2/TRBV6-3 | CASSAQGAYEQYF | TGTGCCAGCAGTGCACAGGGGGCTTACGAGCAGTACTTC
TRBJ1-3 | 15 | NA | NA | TRBV6-5 | CASSYSNRAGNTEAF | TGTGCCAGCAGTTACTCGAACCGGGCGGGGAACACTGAAGCTTTT
TRBJ2-7 | 12 | NA | many | TRBV18 | CASSPEGREQYF | TGTGCCAGCTCACCAGAGGGTCGCGAGCAGTACTTC
TRBJ2-5 | 15 | NA | NA | TRBV15 | CATSRDQMYQETQYF | TGTGCCACCAGCAGAGATCAGATGTACCAAGAGACCCAGTACTTC
TRBJ2-5 | 15 | TRBD2 | few | TRBV24-1 | CATRKGSGSGETQYF | TGTGCCACCAGGAAAGGAAGCGGGAGCGGAGAGACCCAGTACTTC
TRBJ2-3 | 16 | TRBD2 | NA | TRBV2 | CASRAGGQSSTDTQYF | TGTGCCAGCAGAGCGGGGGGACAATCTAGCACAGATACGCAGTATTTT
TRBJ2-3 | 12 | NA | NA | TRBV6-8 | CASRKRPDTQYF | TGTGCCAGCAGGAAGAGACCAGATACGCAGTATTTT
TRBJ1-2 | 12 | NA | few | TRBV6-1 | CASTLTGAGYTF | TGTGCCAGCACCCTGACAGGAGCCGGCTACACCTTC
TRBJ2-4 | 14 | TRBD1 | few | TRBV27 | CASSAGQGKNIQYF | TGTGCCAGCAGTGCGGGACAGGGAAAAAACATTCAGTACTTC
TRBJ2-3 | 14 | NA | few | TRBV7-3 | CASSPRPNSDTQYF | TGTGCCAGCAGCCCAAGGCCCAACTCAGATACGCAGTATTTT
TRBJ2-5 | 15 | NA | few | TRBV7-9 | CASSLDRRFVETQYF | TGTGCCAGCAGCTTAGACAGAAGGTTTGTTGAGACCCAGTACTTC
TRBJ2-1 | 17 | TRBD2 | NA | TRBV19 | CASALTSGRGGPNEQFF | TGTGCCAGTGCACTGACTAGCGGGAGAGGAGGTCCAAATGAGCAGTTCTTC
TRBJ2-7 | 14 | TRBD1 | NA | TRBV20-1 | CSARDPGQNRQQYF | TGCAGTGCTAGAGATCCGGGACAGAACAGGCAGCAGTACTTC
TRBJ1-1 | 13 | NA | NA | TRBV9 | CASSEDWNTEAFF | TGTGCCAGCAGTGAAGACTGGAACACTGAAGCTTTCTTT
TRBJ2-1 | 15 | TRBD1 | NA | TRBV7-2 | CASSQSGTGITEQFF | TGTGCCAGCAGCCAATCCGGGACAGGGATTACTGAGCAGTTCTTC
TRBJ2-1 | 15 | TRBD2 | many | TRBV6-1 | CASSDPAGGYNEQFF | TGTGCCAGCAGTGATCCAGCGGGGGGGTACAATGAGCAGTTCTTC
TRBJ1-2 | 16 | TRBD1 | NA | TRBV14 | CASSQTSTGINYGYTF | TGTGCCAGCAGCCAGACCTCGACAGGGATTAACTATGGCTACACCTTC